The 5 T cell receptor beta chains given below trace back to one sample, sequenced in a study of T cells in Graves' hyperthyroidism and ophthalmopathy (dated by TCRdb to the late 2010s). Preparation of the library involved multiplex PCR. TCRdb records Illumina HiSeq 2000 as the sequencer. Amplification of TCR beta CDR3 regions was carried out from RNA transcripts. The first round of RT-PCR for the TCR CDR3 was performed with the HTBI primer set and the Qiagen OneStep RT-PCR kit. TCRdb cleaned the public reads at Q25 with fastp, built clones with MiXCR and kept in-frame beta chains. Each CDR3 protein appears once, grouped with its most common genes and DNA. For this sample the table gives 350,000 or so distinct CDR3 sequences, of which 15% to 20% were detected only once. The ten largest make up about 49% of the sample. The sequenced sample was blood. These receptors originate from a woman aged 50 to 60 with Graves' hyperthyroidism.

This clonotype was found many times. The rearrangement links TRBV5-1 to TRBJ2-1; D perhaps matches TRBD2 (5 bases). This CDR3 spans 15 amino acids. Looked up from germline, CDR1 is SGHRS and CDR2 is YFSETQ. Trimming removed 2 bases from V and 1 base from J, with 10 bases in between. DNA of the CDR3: TGCGCCAGCAGCTTTATCGGAGGTTCCTACAATGAGCAGTTCTTC. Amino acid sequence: CASSFIGGSYNEQFF.

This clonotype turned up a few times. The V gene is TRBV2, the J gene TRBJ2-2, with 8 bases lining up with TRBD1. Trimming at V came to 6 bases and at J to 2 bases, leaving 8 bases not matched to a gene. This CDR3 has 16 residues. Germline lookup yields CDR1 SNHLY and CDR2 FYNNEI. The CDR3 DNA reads TGTGCCAGCAGCAGGCCAGGGGGCATCAACACCGGGGAGCTGTTTTTT. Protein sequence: CASSRPGGINTGELFF.

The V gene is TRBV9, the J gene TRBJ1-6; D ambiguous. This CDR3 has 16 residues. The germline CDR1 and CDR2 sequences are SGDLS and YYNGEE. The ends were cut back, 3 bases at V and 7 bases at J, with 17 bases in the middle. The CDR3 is CASSAPSVGGNSPLHF. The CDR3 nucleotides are TGTGCCAGCAGCGCCCCGAGTGTCGGCGGGAATTCACCCCTCCACTTT.

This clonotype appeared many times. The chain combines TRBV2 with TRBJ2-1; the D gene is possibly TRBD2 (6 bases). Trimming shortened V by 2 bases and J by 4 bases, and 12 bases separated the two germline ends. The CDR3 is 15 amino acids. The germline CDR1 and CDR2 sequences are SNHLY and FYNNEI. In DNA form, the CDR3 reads TGTGCCAGCAGTGAATGGGGGGTGGGGTACAATGAGCAGTTCTTC. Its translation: CASSEWGVGYNEQFF.

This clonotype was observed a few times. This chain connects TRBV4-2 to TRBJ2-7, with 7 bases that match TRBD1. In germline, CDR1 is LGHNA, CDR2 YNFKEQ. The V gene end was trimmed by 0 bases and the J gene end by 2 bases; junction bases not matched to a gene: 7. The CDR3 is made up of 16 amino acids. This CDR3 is CASSQDLGTVPYEQYF. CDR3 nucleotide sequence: TGTGCCAGCAGCCAAGATCTTGGGACAGTCCCCTACGAGCAGTACTTC.